This TCR beta chain came from a study of blood T cell repertoires in COVID-19 (dated by TCRdb to about 2020). Regarding the complete study: The collaborator samples originated in the United States, Italy and Spain and spanned the acute and convalescent phases of COVID-19. The prospective study material was composed of cDNA or gDNA derived from T cells, B-cell-depleted T cells, or PBMCs. The dataset comprised deeply sampled blood TCRbeta repertoires from subjects exposed to, actively infected with, or recovered from COVID-19. The repertoires were released in a freely available public database intended as a resource for research on the immune response to SARS-CoV-2. Samples came from the ongoing ImmuneRACE study (first 160 participants) plus 1,254 subjects from 6 global collaborators. A de-identified subject ID, COVID-19 status, age in years and sex were almost always included in the sample metadata. HLA class I and class II types, where available, came from metadata supplied by the sample provider rather than from assay-based typing.

Measured from the cysteine to the phenylalanine, the CDR3 is 15 residues long. Of all the DNA, just the CDR3 is kept, 45 bases in frame from base 1. The germline V gene supplies CDR1 SGDLS and CDR2 YYNGEE. Relative to germline, V is 4 bases shorter and J is 4 bases shorter, with 14 bases between their ends. Comments on this clone: Its antigen is unknown. No qualities accompany the bases; no much larger clone lies one base away.

What the authors observed across the whole study: How much clinical and demographic metadata was included differed by source and by participant, and the metadata was provided uncurated.

The immunoSEQ Assay, a bias-controlled multiplex PCR, was used to amplify TCRbeta CDR3 regions from genomic DNA. In the paper's pipeline: The number of nucleated cells in each sample was estimated by amplification of reference gene primers within the assay. To quantify the absolute abundance of each unique TCRbeta CDR3 rearrangement, sequence reads were collapsed and filtered. Productive Simpson clonality was computed per sample as the square root of Simpson's diversity index over productive rearrangements. TCRdb re-hosts the immuneACCESS table, in-frame sequences only. Its copies lack some clones; in the studies checked, an unresolved V gene accounts for under half of them, and the cause for the rest is not known. D and trimming come from the DNA, and the V and J calls and clone size come from that table. The sample records about 250,000 clones, just over 90% of which are singletons. In total, the top ten clones hold under 2.5% of the sample.

Participants in the prospective study were aged about 18 to 95 years, lived in over 20 United States geographic areas, and enrolled through a virtual design. To assign participants to cohorts, the prospective study relied on clinical history that participants themselves reported in a screening survey and a study questionnaire. Recovered participants in ImmuneRACE Cohort 3 were defined as having two consecutive negative NP/OP PCR tests, clearance from a healthcare professional, or resolution of symptoms. Mobile phlebotomists in the prospective study collected whole blood, serum and a nasopharyngeal or oropharyngeal swab from every participant. Additional blood draws and questionnaires over an approximately two-month period could optionally be provided by prospective study participants. Before DNA extraction, blood samples from the prospective study were shipped at room temperature or frozen.

The chain uses TRBV9 and TRBJ1-4; the D gene is perhaps TRBD1, from 6 matching bases. This receptor was identified in a young woman who had recovered from COVID-19. Source material: PBMCs or T cells enriched from blood (not recorded which). The CDR3 reads CASSLQGSNNEKLFF. The DNA sequence reads TGTGCCAGCAGCCTCCAGGGGTCCAATAATGAAAAACTGTTTTTT.